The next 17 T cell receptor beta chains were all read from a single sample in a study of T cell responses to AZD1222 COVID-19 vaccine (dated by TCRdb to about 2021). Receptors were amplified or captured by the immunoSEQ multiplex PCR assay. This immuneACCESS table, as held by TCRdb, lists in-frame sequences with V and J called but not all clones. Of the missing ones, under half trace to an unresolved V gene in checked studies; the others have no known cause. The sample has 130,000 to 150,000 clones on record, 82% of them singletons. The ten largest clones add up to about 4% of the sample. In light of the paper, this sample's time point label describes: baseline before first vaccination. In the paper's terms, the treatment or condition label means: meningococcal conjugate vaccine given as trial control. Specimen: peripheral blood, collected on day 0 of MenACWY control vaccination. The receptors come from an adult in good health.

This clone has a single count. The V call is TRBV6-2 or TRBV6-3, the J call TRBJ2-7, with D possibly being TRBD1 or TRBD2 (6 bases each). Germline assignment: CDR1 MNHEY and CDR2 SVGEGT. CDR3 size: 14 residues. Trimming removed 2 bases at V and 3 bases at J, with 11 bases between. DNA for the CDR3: TGTGCCAGCAGTTACAGGGGGGCTTACTACGAGCAGTACGTC. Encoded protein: CASSYRGAYYEQYV.

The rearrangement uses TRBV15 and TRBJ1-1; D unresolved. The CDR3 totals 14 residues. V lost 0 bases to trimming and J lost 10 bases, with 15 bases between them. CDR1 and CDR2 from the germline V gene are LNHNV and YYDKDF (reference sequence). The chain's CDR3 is CATSRDPGPFGAFF. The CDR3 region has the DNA TGTGCCACCAGCAGAGATCCCGGGCCCTTCGGAGCTTTCTTT. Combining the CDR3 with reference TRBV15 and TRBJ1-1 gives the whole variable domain DAMVIQNPRYQVTQFGKPVTLSCSQTLNHNVMYWYQQKSSQAPKLLFHYYDKDFNNEADTPDNFQSRRPNTSFCFLDIRSPGLGDTAMYLCATSRDPGPFGAFFGQGTRLTVV.

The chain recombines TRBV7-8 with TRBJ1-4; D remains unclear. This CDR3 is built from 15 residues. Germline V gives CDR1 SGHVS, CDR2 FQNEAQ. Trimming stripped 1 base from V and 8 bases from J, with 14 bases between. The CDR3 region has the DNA TGTGCCAGCAGCTTAGTATATCTCCCGGGGGAAAAACTGTTTTTT. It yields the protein CASSLVYLPGEKLFF.

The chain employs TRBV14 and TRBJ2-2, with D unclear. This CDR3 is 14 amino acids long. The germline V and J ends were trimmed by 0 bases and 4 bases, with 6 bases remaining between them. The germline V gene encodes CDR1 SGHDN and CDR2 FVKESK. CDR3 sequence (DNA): TGTGCCAGCAGCCAAGAAACTCCCACCGGGGAGCTGTTTTTT. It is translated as CASSQETPTGELFF.

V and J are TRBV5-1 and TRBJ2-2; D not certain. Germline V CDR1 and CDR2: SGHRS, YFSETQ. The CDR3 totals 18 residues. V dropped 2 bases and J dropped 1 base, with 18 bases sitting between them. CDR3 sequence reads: CASSFQIGRAKNTGELFF. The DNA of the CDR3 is TGCGCCAGCAGCTTTCAGATAGGTCGGGCCAAGAACACCGGGGAGCTGTTTTTT.

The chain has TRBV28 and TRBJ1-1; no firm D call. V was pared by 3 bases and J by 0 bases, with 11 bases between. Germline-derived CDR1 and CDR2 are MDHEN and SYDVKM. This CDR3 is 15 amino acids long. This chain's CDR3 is CASSLGGPLNTEAFF. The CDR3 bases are TGTGCCAGCAGTTTGGGCGGCCCCCTGAACACTGAAGCTTTCTTT.

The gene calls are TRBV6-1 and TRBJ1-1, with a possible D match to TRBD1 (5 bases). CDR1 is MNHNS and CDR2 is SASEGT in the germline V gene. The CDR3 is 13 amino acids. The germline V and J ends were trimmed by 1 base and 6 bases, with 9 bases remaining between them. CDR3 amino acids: CASSEVRGSEAFF. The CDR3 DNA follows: TGTGCCAGCAGTGAAGTTAGGGGATCTGAAGCTTTCTTT.

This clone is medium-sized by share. In nucleotides, the CDR3 is TGTGCCAGCTCAGCCGGGACAGGAAACGACTATGGCTACACCTTC. It yields the protein CASSAGTGNDYGYTF. The chain carries TRBV7-6 and TRBJ1-2; 8 bases line up with TRBD1. The CDR3 totals 15 residues. Looked up from germline, CDR1 is SGHVS and CDR2 is FNYEAQ. Germline trimming cut 8 bases from V and 3 bases from J; bases unmatched to any gene: 11.

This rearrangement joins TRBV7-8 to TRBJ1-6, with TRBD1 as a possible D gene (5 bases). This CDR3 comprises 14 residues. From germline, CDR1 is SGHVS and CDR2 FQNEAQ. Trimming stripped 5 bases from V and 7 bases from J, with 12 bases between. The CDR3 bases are TGTGCCAGCAGCCTCCTGGGGCAGAATTCACCCCTCCACTTT. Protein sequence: CASSLLGQNSPLHF.

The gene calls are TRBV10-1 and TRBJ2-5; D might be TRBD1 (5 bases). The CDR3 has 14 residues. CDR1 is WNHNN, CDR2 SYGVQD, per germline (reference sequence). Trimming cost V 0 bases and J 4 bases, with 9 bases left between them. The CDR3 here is CASSESSRAETQYF. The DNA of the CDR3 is TGCGCCAGCAGTGAGTCGTCCAGGGCAGAGACCCAGTACTTC.

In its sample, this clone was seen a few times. CDR3 residues: CASSLKAGNTEAFF. For the CDR3, the DNA is TGTGCCAGCAGCTTAAAGGCGGGGAACACTGAAGCTTTCTTT. The genes are TRBV7-9 and TRBJ1-1, with D uncertain. The CDR3 is 14 amino acids. Germline V gene sequence: CDR1 SEHNR, CDR2 FQNEAQ (reference sequence). Trimming removed 2 bases at V and 1 base at J, with 8 bases between.

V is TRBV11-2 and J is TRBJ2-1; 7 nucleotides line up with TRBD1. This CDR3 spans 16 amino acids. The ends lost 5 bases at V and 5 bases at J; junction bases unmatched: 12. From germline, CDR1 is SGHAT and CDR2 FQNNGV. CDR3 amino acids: CASSLNAGGVNNEQFF. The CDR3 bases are TGTGCCAGCAGCCTCAATGCAGGGGGTGTTAACAATGAGCAGTTCTTC.

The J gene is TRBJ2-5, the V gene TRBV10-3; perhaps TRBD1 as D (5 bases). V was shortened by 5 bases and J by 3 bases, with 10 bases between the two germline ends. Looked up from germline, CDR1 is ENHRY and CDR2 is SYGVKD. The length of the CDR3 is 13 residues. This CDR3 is CAISLGREETQYF. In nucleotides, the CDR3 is TGTGCCATCAGTCTCGGCAGGGAAGAGACCCAGTACTTC.

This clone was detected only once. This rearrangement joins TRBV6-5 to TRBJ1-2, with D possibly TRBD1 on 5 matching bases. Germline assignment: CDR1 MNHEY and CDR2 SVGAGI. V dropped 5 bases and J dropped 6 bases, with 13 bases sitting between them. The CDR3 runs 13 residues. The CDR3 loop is CASSPQGSDGYTF. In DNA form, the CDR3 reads TGTGCCAGCAGTCCTCAGGGAAGTGATGGCTACACCTTC.

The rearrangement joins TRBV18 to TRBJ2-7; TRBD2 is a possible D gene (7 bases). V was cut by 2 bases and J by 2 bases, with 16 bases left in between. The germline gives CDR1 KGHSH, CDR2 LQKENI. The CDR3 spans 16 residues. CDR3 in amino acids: CASSPGTGGQAYEQYF. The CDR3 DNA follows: TGTGCCAGCTCACCAGGTACCGGGGGGCAGGCCTACGAGCAGTACTTC.

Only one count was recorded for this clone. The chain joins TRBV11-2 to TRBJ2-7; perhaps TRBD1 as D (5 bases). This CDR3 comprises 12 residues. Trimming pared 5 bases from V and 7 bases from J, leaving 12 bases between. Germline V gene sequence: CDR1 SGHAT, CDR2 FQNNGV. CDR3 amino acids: CASSPRGLEQYV. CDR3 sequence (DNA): TGTGCCAGCAGCCCAAGGGGTCTAGAGCAGTACGTC.

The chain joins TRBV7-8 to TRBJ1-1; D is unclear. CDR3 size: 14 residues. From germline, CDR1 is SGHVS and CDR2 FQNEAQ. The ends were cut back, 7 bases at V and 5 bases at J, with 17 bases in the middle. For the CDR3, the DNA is TGTGCCAGCACCCTAAGTCGTGGGGTAACTGAAGCTTTCTTT. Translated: CASTLSRGVTEAFF.